A single T cell receptor beta chain is shown here with its context. The clone's antigen remains unknown. Early differentiated memory cells that were CCR7+ PD-1+ TIGIT+ and had dysfunctional, exhausted-like traits were classified as progenitor exhausted-like memory CD8+ T cells (TPEX). Density gradient separation was used to isolate peripheral blood mononuclear cells from healthy donor buffy coats. Negative magnetic separation using EasySep or MojoSort CD8+ T cell isolation kits was how the study enriched total CD8+ T cells. An RNeasy Mini Kit was used to extract total RNA from duplicate vials of roughly 150,000 sorted CD8+ T cells per subset. The PBMCs were used fresh or after being cryopreserved in fetal bovine serum with about 10% DMSO. CD8+ T cell subsets were sorted to purity by fluorescence-activated cell sorting on a FACSAria III. These reads were obtained on a NextSeq 550. A Human TCR Profiling Kit was used to prepare UMI-labeled 5' RACE TCRbeta libraries. The same number of PCR cycles was used to prepare all TCRbeta libraries in parallel. The published analysis was carried out like this. Between about 2,900 and 20,000 functional CDR3beta clonotypes were contained in each TCRbeta library. UMI extraction and consensus assembly used MIGEC 1.2.9, requiring at least three reads per UMI. MiXCR 3.0.3 was used to extract in-frame CDR3beta repertoires. Diversity metrics were computed in VDJtools 1.2.1 after downsampling each sample to 42,000 randomly selected UMIs. Repertoire overlap metrics D, R and F2 were calculated in VDJtools for the top 3,000 clones of each sample pair. TCRdb reprocessed the reads and assigns one entry to each CDR3 protein sequence, leaving out DNA. Clone size and V and J calls follow TCRdb, not the original study. The sample table records some 6,100 distinct CDR3 sequences. Under 20% of the sample lies in the top ten.

The CDR3 starts with the cysteine, ends with the phenylalanine, and has 13 residues. No nucleotide data were recorded. CDR1 and CDR2 (MDHEN, SYDVKM) derive from the germline V gene. The data derive from a study of human CD8 memory T cell subsets (dated by TCRdb to the early 2020s). A note on the overall study: To assess clonal relationships, the TCRbeta repertoires of stem-like (TSTEM), progenitor exhausted-like (TPEX) and effector memory CD8+ T cell subsets were compared. TCRbeta repertoires were obtained from six donors, each contributing TSTEM, TPEX and effector memory subsets. What the study reported, not specific to this receptor: Similarly high normalized Shannon-Wiener diversity was shown by TSTEM and TPEX subsets, whereas comparatively lower diversity was seen in effector memory subsets. Only TCRbeta chains were sequenced, and repertoire comparisons were based on roughly 6 donors, with testing performed by paired t-tests and Bonferroni correction. Greater repertoire diversity in TSTEM than in TPEX subsets was suggested by Chao1 estimates, potentially reflecting a broader range of specificities. Clonotypes were shared with effector memory cells by both stem-like subsets, but only minimal overlap was found between TSTEM and TPEX repertoires, suggesting distinct antigen spectra.

This sequence originates from a human donor in good health. Recombination joined TRBV28 with TRBJ2-2; the D call of TRBD1 rests on TCRdb alone, since no DNA is present to check it. Material for sequencing was CD8+ T cells from PBMCs. The CDR3 reads CASTSRVTGELFF.